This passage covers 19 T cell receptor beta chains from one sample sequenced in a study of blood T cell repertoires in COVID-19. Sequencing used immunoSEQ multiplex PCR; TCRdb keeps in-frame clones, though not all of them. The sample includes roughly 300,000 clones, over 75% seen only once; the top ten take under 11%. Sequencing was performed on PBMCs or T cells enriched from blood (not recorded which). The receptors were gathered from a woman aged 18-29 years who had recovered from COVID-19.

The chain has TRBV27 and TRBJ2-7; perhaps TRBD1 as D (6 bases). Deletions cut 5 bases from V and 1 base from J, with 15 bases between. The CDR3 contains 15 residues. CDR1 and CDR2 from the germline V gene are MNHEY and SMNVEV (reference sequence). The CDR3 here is CASSLQGRGSYEQYF. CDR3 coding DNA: TGTGCCAGCAGTCTACAGGGCCGAGGGTCCTACGAGCAGTACTTC.

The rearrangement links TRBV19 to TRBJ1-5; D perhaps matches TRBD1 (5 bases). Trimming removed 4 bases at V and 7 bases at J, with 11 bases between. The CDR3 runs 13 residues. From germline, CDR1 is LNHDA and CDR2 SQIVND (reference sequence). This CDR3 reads CASSRGEFQPQHF. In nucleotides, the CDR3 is TGTGCCAGTAGTAGGGGCGAGTTCCAGCCCCAGCATTTT.

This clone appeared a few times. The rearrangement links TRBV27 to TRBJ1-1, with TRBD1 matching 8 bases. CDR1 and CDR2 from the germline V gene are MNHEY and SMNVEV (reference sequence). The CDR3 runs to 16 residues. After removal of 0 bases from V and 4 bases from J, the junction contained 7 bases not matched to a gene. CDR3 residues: CASSLSEQGAATEAFF. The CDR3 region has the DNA TGTGCCAGCAGTTTATCGGAGCAGGGGGCTGCCACTGAAGCTTTCTTT.

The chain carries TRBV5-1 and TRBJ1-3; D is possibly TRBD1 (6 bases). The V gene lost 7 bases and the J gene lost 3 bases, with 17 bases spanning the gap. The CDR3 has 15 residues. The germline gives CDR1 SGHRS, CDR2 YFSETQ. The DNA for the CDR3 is TGCGCCAGCTCTAGAACAGGGAACATTGGAAACACCATATATTTT. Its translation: CASSRTGNIGNTIYF.

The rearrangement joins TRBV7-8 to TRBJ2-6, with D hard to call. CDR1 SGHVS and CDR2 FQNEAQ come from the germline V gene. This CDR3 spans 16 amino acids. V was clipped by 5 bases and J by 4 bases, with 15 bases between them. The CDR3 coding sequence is TGTGCCAGCAGCGCCGCACGTTGGGCCGGGGCCAACGTCCTGACTTTC. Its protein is CASSAARWAGANVLTF.

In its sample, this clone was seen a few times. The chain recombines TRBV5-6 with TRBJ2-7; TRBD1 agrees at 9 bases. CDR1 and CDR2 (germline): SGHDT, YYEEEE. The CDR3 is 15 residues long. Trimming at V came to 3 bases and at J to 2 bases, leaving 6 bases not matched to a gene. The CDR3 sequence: CASSSGQGNPYEQYF. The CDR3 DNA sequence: TGTGCCAGCAGCTCGGGACAGGGAAACCCCTACGAGCAGTACTTC.

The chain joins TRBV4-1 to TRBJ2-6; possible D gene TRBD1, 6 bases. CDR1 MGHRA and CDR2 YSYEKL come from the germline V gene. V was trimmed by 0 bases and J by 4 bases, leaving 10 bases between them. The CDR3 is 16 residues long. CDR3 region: CASSQERGLGANVLTF. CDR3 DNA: TGCGCCAGCAGCCAAGAGAGGGGGTTGGGGGCCAACGTCCTGACTTTC.

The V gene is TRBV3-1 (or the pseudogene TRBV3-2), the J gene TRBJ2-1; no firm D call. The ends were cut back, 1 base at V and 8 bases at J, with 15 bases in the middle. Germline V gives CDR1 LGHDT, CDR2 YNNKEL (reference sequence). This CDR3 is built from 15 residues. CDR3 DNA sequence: TGTGCCAGCAGCCAAGGGTCCCTTGCGTTGGATGAGCAGTTCTTC. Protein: CASSQGSLALDEQFF.

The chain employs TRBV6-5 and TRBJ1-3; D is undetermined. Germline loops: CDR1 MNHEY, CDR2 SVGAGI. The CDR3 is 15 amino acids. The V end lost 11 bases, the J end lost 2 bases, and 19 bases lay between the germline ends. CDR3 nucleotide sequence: TGTGCCGTTAAAAGCGCAGACCACCCTGGAAACACCATATATTTT. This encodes CAVKSADHPGNTIYF.

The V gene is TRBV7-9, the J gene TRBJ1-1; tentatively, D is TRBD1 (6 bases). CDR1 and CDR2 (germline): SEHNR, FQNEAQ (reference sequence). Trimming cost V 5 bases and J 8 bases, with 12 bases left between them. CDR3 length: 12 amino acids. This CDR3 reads CASSLGQREAFF. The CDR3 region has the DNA TGTGCCAGCAGCCTAGGACAGAGGGAAGCTTTCTTT.

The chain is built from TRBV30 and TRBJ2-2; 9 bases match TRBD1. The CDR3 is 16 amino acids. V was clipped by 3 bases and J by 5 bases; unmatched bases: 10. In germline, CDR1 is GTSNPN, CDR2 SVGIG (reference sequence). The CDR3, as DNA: TGTGCCTGGAGGAAGAGGACAGGGGCGGTAACCGGGGAGCTGTTTTTT. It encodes CAWRKRTGAVTGELFF. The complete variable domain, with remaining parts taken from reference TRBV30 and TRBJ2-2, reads SQTIHQWPATLVQPVGSPLSLECTVEGTSNPNLYWYRQAAGRGLQLLFYSVGIGQISSEVPQNLSASRPQDRQFILSSKKLLLSDSGFYLCAWRKRTGAVTGELFFGEGSRLTVL.

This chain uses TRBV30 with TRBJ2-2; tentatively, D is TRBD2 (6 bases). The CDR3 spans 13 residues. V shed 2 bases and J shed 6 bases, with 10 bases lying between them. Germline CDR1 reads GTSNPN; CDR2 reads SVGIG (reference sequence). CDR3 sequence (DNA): TGTGCCTGGAGTAATACGGGGGCCGGGGAGCTGTTTTTT. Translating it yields CAWSNTGAGELFF.

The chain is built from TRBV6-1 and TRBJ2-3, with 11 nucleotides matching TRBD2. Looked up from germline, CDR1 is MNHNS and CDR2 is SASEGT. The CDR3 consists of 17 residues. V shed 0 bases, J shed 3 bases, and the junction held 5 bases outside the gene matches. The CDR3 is CASSEASGGGRTDTQYF. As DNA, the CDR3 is TGTGCCAGCAGTGAAGCTAGCGGGGGGGGCCGTACAGATACGCAGTATTTT.

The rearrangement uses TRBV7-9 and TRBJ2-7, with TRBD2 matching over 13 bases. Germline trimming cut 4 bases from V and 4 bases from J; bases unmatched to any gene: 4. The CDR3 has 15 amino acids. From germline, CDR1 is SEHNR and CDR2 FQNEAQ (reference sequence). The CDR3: CASSSGLAGSYEQYF. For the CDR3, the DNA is TGTGCCAGCAGCTCGGGACTAGCGGGATCATACGAGCAGTACTTC.

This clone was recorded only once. Here the CDR3 reads CASSKTVDNYGYTF. The CDR3 nucleotides read TGTGCCAGCAGTAAAACAGTTGATAACTATGGCTACACCTTC. The J gene is TRBJ1-2, the V gene TRBV6-4, with D hard to call. From germline, CDR1 is MRHNA and CDR2 SNTAGT. The V gene lost 5 bases and the J gene lost 1 base, with 11 bases spanning the gap. The CDR3 is 14 amino acids.

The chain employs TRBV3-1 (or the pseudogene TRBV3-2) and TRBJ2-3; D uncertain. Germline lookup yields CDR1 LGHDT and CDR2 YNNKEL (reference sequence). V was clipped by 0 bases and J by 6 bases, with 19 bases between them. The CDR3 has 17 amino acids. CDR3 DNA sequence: TGTGCCAGCAGCCAAGAAATTCTGACTCCAAGCCCCGATACGCAGTATTTT. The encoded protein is CASSQEILTPSPDTQYF.

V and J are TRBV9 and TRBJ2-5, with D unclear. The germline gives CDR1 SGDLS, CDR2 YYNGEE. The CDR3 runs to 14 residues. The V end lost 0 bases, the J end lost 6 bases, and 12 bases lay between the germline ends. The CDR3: CASSVAWPTKTQYF. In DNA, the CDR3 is TGTGCCAGCAGCGTAGCTTGGCCAACGAAGACCCAGTACTTC.

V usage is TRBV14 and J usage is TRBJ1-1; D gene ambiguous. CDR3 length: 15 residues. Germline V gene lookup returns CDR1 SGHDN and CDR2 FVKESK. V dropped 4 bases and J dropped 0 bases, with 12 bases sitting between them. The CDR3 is CASSLRRGLNTEAFF. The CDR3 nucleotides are TGTGCCAGCAGCCTCAGGCGAGGGCTGAACACTGAAGCTTTCTTT.

CDR3 coding DNA: TGTGCCAGCAGGGAACGGGGGAGCATGAACACTGAAGCTTTCTTT. As protein: CASRERGSMNTEAFF. The chain carries TRBV28 and TRBJ1-1; D is perhaps TRBD1 (5 bases). V was pared by 6 bases and J by 0 bases, with 14 bases between. Per the germline V gene, CDR1 is MDHEN and CDR2 is SYDVKM. The CDR3 is 15 residues long. Supplemented by reference TRBV28 and TRBJ1-1, the full variable domain reads DVKVTQSSRYLVKRTGEKVFLECVQDMDHENMFWYRQDPGLGLRLIYFSYDVKMKEKGDIPEGYSVSREKKERFSLILESASTNQTSMYLCASRERGSMNTEAFFGQGTRLTVV.